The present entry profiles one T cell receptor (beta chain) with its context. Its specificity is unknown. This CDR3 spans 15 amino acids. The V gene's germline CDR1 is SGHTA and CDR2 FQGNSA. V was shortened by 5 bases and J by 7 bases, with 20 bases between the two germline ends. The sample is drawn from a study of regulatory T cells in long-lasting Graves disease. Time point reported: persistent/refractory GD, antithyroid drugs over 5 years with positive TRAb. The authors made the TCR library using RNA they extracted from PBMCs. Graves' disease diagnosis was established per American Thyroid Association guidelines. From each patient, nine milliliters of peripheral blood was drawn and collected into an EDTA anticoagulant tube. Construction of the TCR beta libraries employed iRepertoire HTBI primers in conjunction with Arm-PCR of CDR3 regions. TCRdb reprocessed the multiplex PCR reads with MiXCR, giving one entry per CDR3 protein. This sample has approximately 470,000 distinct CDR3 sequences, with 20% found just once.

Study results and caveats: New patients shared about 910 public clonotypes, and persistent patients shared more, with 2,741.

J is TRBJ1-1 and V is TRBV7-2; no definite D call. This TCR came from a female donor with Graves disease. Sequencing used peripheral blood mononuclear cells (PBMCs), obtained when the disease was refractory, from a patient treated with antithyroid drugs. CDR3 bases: TGTGCCAGCAGCCCCTTTGAAAAACATCCCTATGAAGCTTTCTTT. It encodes CASSPFEKHPYEAFF.